This section outlines one T cell receptor beta chain sequence together with its context. Its antigen is unidentified. The data derive from a study of cytomegalovirus exposure and HLA in healthy donors. Study-level information: An earlier analysis found roughly 100 million unique TCR beta sequences from about 190 million T cells. Among approximately 390 genotyped donors, around 80% fell in the Caucasian-associated ancestry cluster. Points from the study as a whole: Prior analysis indicated that the majority of TCR beta V segments exhibited productivity approximately 87% or approximately 30% of the time.

PCR primers comprised 60 Vbeta and 13 Jbeta primers. Sequencing used immunoSEQ multiplex PCR; TCRdb keeps in-frame clones, though not all of them. The sample lists under 200,000 clones; about 77% were seen once. The CDR3 extends over 15 amino acids. Germline CDR1 reads SGHRS; CDR2 reads YFSETQ. Germline trimming cut 4 bases from V and 8 bases from J; bases unmatched to any gene: 8. This clonotype was sampled from a woman aged 40 to 50 in good health and CMV-seropositive. The rearrangement links TRBV5-1 to TRBJ1-4, with 10 bases lining up with TRBD1. Sequencing was performed on PBMCs. The CDR3 loop reads CASSPPGQGPEKLFF. DNA for the CDR3: TGCGCCAGCAGCCCACCGGGACAGGGGCCCGAAAAACTGTTTTTT.